This T cell receptor (beta chain) was captured in a study of shared clonotypes between healthy human individuals. Findings of the study overall: Shared across a few donors were 4% to 5% of the naive CD4 clonotypes. Memory subsets generally showed lower estimated richness than naive subsets. Depth of sequencing was expected to influence donor clonotype sharing.

Details on this clone: Antigen specificity is unknown. The junction does not match germline at one end; this may be a read error.

Repertoires were generated with immunoSEQ multiplex PCR, while TCRdb's copy carries only in-frame clones and drops some. This table holds about 2 million clones, just under 95% found once. Naive CD8 cells, CD45RO-negative and positively selected for CCR7, excluded terminally differentiated effector memory CD45RA+ cells. CDR1 is SGHTA, CDR2 FQGNSA, per germline. This CDR3 contains 12 residues. Specimen: naive CD8+ T cells sorted from blood. The receptor was isolated from a man between 18 and 29 years old in good health. The genes are TRBV7-2 and TRBJ2-7; no clear D. CDR3 coding DNA: TGTGCCAGCAGCTCCTCTGGCCAGGATTGGGACTTC. Protein: CASSSSGQDWDF.